The entry that follows covers one T cell receptor beta chain sequence. Its binding antigen is unknown. No base qualities exist here, and no much larger clone lies one base off it. This specimen's time point label, per the study, means: baseline before first vaccination. Vaccinee samples were obtained from the UK trials COV001 and COV002, which included a single-blind randomized controlled phase 2/3 trial of AZD1222 (ChAdOx1 nCoV-19) in healthy adults. For TCRbeta chain sequencing, PBMC samples from trial participants were taken at day 0 and at day 28 after the second dose. The CDR3 regions of human TCRbeta chains were subjected to immunosequencing. Processing in the source paper ran as follows. TCRs in the repertoires were matched against a reference library of SARS-CoV-2-specific TCRs that had been generated with the MIRA antigen-specificity platform. Breadth was defined as the fraction of unique TCRs that were SARS-CoV-2-associated. Depth was defined as the fraction of total T cells that were SARS-CoV-2-associated. Using the MIRA data, each spike-specific TCR was mapped to the spike region that the TCR reacts to and placed in a CD4 or CD8 class. Log10-transformed breadth and depth values were compared by one-way ANOVA with Sidak's multiple comparisons tests. In TCRdb, the immuneACCESS table is reduced to in-frame sequences with V and J assigned. These tables do not hold every clone; where another copy was compared, an unresolved V gene accounts for under half, and the others remain unexplained. V, J and clone size are taken as reported in that table, and D and trimming were inferred from the DNA itself. This sample has 130,000 or so clones in its table, and roughly 93% of those were observed once. The ten largest clones capture 0.85% to 0.95% of the sample.

This entry is derived from a study of T cell responses to AZD1222 COVID-19 vaccine (dated by TCRdb to the early 2020s). Background on the whole study: AZD1222 recipients with second doses at about 4 weeks or about 12 weeks were pooled, because spike-specific TCR depth and breadth did not differ between schedules. TCR sequencing covered fewer than 250 trial participants: 207 given two doses of AZD1222 and approximately 25 given two doses of MenACWY control vaccine. Enrollment into the trials was organized by age into subgroups of 18-55, 56-69 and 70-plus years, and those subgroups contained about 160, 30 and 59 TCR-sequenced participants, respectively. Findings and caveats that apply to the study as a whole: Because no day 14 peak-response samples were available, the repertoires could be characterized only after the peak T cell response. Vaccine-associated CD4 TCRs spanned the whole spike protein, with dominant responses in regions 160-218 and 743-854. In the small 56-69-year group, the increase in depth fell short of significance, most likely because of low power. Conclusions about previously exposed vaccinees were limited because only six or seven AZD1222 recipients were SARS-CoV-2 seropositive at baseline. Most participants were white British and females outnumbered males, and the authors suggested that clonal diversity may have been underestimated. Reportedly, close to half of the unique spike-specific TCRs recognized epitopes lying outside the regions that are mutated in the B.1.351 and B.1.1.7 variants. After two AZD1222 doses, spike-specific TCR breadth and depth were significantly higher than at day 0 and than in MenACWY recipients.

The CDR3 numbers 15 residues from cysteine through phenylalanine. The DNA shown is the 45-base CDR3, in frame from base 1. V ends up 3 bases short and J 6 bases short, with an unmatched junction base count of 7. CDR1 and CDR2, looked up from the germline V gene (reference sequence), are LNHNV and YYDKDF. The input for sequencing was peripheral blood, taken on day 0 of AZD1222 vaccination. The rearranged segments are TRBV15 and TRBJ2-1; the junction holds 8 bases that match TRBD1. The TCR comes from an adult in good health. CDR3 sequence: CATSSDRGHGNEQFF. The bases read TGTGCCACCAGCAGCGACAGGGGACACGGCAATGAGCAGTTCTTC. Reference TRBV15 and TRBJ2-1 proteins supply the regions before and after the CDR3; the full variable domain is: DAMVIQNPRYQVTQFGKPVTLSCSQTLNHNVMYWYQQKSSQAPKLLFHYYDKDFNNEADTPDNFQSRRPNTSFCFLDIRSPGLGDTAMYLCATSSDRGHGNEQFFGPGTRLTVL.